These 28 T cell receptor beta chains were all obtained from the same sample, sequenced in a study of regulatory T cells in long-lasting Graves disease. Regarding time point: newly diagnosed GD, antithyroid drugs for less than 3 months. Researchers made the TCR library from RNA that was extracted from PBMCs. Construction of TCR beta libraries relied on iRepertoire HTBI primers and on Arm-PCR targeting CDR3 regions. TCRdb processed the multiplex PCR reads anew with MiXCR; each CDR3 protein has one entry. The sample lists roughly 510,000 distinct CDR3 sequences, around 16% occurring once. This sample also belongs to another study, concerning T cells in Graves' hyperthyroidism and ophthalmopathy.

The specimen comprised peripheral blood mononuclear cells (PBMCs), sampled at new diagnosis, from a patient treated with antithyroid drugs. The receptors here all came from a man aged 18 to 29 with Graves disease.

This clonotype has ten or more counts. The CDR3 reads CASSLGPPLGREQYF. DNA for the CDR3: TGTGCCAGCAGCTTAGGCCCACCGCTGGGACGGGAGCAGTACTTC. The chain recombines TRBV11-2 with TRBJ2-7; either TRBD1 or TRBD2 may supply D (5 bases each). CDR3 size: 15 residues. Trimming stripped 1 base from V and 7 bases from J, with 17 bases between. Germline loops: CDR1 SGHAT, CDR2 FQNNGV.

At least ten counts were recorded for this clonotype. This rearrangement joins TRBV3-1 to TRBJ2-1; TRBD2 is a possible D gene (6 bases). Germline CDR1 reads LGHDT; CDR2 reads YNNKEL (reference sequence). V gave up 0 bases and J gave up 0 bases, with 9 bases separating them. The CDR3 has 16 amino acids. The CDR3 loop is CASSQDGRGSYNEQFF. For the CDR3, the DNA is TGTGCCAGCAGCCAAGATGGGCGGGGCTCCTACAATGAGCAGTTCTTC.

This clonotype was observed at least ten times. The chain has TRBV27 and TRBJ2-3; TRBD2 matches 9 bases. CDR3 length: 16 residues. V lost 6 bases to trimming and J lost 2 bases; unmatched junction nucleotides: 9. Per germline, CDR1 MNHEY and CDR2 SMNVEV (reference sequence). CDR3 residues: CASSRLTSGNTDTQYF. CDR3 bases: TGTGCCAGCAGCCGGTTGACTAGCGGAAACACAGATACGCAGTATTTT.

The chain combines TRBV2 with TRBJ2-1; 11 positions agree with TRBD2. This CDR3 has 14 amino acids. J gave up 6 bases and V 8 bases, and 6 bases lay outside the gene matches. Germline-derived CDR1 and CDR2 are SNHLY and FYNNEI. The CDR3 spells CASLLAGASNEQFF. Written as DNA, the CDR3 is TGTGCCAGCTTACTAGCGGGAGCCTCCAATGAGCAGTTCTTC.

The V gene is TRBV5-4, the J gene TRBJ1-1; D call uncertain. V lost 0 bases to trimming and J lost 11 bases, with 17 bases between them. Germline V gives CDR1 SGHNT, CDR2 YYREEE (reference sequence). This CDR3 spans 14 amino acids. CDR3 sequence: CASSLDPSEELAFF. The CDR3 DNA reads TGTGCCAGCAGCTTGGACCCCTCGGAGGAGTTGGCTTTCTTT.

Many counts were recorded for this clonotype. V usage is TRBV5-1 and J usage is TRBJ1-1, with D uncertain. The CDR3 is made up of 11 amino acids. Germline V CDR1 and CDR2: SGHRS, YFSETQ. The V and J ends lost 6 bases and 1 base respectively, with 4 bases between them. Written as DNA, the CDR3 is TGCGCCAGCATTCAGAACACTGAAGCTTTCTTT. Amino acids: CASIQNTEAFF.

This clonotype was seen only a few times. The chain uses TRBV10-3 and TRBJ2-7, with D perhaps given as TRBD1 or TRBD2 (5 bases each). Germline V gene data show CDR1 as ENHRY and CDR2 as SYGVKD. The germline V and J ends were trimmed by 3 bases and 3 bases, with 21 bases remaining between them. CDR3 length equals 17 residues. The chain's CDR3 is CAISDPTGRAAIYEQYF. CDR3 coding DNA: TGTGCCATCAGTGACCCTACGGGGCGGGCAGCAATCTACGAGCAGTACTTC.

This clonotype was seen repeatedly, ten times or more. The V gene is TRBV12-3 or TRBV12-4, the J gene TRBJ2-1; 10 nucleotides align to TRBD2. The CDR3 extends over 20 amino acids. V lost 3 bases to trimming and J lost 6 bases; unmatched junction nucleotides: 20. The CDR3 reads CASSFTGDPLAGPTTNEQFF. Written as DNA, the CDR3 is TGTGCCAGCAGTTTTACAGGGGACCCACTAGCGGGACCCACCACCAATGAGCAGTTCTTC.

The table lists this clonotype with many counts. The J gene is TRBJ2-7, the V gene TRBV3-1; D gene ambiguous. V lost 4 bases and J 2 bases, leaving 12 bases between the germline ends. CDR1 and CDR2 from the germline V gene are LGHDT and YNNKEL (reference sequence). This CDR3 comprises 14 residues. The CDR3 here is CASSLIQFPYEQYF. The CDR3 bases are TGTGCCAGCAGCCTAATTCAGTTCCCCTACGAGCAGTACTTC.

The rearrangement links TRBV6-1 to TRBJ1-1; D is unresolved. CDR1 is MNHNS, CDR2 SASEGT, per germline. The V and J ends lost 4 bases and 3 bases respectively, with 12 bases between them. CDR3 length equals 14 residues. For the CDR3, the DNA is TGTGCCAGCAGTGGCGGCGGGATTGACACTGAAGCTTTCTTT. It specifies CASSGGGIDTEAFF.

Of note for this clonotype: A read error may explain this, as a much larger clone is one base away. The CDR3 DNA reads as TGTGCCAGCAGTCTGACAGGGACTGGGGCCAACGTCCAGACTTTC. As protein: CASSLTGTGANVQTF. This chain uses TRBV6-1 with TRBJ2-6; a weak D match, TRBD1 (7 bases). CDR1 and CDR2 (germline): MNHNS, SASEGT. This CDR3 comprises 15 residues.

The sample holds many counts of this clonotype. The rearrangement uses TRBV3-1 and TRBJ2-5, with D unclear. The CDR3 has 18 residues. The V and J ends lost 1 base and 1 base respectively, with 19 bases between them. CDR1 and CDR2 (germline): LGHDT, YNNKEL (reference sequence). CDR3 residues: CASSQGHGQSDLQETQYF. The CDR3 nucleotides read TGTGCCAGCAGCCAAGGGCACGGCCAAAGCGACCTCCAAGAGACCCAGTACTTC.

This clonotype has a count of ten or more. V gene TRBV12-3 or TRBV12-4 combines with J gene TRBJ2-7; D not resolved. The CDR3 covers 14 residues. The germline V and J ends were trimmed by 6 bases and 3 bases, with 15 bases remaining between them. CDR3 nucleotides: TGTGCCAGCAGCTCGTGGACGGTCGGCTACGAGCAGTACTTC. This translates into CASSSWTVGYEQYF.

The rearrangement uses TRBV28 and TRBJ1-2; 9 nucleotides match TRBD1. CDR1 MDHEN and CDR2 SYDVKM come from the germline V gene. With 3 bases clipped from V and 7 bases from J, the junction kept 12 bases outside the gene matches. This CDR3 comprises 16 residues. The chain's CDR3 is CASSLSRTGDVFGYTF. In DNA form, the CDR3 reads TGTGCCAGCAGTTTGTCCCGGACAGGGGATGTATTTGGCTACACCTTC.

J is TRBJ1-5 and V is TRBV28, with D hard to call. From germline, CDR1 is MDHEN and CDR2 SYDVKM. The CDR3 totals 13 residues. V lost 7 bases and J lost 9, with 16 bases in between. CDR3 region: CASIPAADRPQHF. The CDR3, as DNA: TGTGCCAGCATCCCTGCGGCGGACCGGCCCCAGCATTTT.

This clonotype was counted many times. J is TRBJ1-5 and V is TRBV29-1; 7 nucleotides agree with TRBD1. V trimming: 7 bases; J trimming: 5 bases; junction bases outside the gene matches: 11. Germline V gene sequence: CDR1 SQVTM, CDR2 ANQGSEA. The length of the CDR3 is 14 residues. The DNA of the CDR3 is TGCAGCGCAATGGGTCAGGGGGGGGATCAGCCCCAGCATTTT. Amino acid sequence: CSAMGQGGDQPQHF. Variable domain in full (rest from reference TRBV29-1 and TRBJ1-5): SAVISQKPSRDICQRGTSLTIQCQVDSQVTMMFWYRQQPGQSLTLIATANQGSEATYESGFVIDKFPISRPNLTFSTLTVSNMSPEDSSIYLCSAMGQGGDQPQHFGDGTRLSIL.

Written as DNA, the CDR3 is TGTGCCAGCTCAGGCGGGAGGGCTTTCGATGAGCAGTTCTTC. Protein sequence: CASSGGRAFDEQFF. The gene calls are TRBV6-1 and TRBJ2-1, with 9 nucleotides matching TRBD2. Germline V gives CDR1 MNHNS, CDR2 SASEGT. V lost 8 bases to trimming and J lost 8 bases; unmatched junction nucleotides: 10. The length of the CDR3 is 14 residues.

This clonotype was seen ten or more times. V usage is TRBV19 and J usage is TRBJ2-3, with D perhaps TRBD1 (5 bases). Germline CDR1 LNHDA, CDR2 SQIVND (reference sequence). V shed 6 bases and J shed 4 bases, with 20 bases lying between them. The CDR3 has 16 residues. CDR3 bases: TGTGCCAGTAGCCCCGAAGGACACCGAAACGCAGATACGCAGTATTTT. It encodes CASSPEGHRNADTQYF.

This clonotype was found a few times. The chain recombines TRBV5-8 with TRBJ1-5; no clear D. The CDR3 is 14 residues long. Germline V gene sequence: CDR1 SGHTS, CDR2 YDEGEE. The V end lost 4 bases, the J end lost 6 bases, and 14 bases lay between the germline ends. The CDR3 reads CASSEVGVVQPQHF. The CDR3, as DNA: TGTGCCAGCAGCGAGGTCGGGGTTGTTCAGCCCCAGCATTTT.

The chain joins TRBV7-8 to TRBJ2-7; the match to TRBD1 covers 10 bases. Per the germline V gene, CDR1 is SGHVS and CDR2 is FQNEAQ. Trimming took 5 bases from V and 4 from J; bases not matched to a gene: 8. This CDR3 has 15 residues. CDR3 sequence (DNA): TGTGCCAGCAGCGAACTGACAGGGGGCGGTTACGAGCAGTACTTC. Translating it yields CASSELTGGGYEQYF.

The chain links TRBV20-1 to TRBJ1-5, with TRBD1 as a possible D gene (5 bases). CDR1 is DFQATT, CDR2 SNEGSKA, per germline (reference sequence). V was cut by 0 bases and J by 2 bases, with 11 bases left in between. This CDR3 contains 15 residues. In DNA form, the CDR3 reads TGCAGTGCTAGAGAGACCTCGGGGGGCAATCAGCCCCAGCATTTT. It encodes CSARETSGGNQPQHF.

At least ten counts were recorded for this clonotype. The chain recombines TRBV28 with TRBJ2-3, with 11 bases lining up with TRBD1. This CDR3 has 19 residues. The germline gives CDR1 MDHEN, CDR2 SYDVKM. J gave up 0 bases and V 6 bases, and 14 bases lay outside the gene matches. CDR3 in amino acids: CASSSPPGTGGTSTDTQYF. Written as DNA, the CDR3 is TGTGCCAGCAGCTCACCACCCGGGACAGGGGGGACTAGCACAGATACGCAGTATTTT.

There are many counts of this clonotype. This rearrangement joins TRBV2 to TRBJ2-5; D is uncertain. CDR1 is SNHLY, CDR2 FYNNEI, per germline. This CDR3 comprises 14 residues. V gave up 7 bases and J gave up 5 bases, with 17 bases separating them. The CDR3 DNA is TGTGCCAGCACCCCTACCCCCGGGTATGAGACCCAGTACTTC. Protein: CASTPTPGYETQYF. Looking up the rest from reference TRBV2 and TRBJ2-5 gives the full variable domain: EPEVTQTPSHQVTQMGQEVILRCVPISNHLYFYWYRQILGQKVEFLVSFYNNEISEKSEIFDDQFSVERPDGSNFTLKIRSTKLEDSAMYFCASTPTPGYETQYFGPGTRLLVL.

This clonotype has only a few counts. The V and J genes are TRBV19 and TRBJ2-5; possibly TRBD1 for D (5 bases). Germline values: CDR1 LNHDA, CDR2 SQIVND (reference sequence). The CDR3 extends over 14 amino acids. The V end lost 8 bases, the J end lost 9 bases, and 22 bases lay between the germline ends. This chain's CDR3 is CASAQGGSSLPQYF. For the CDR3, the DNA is TGTGCCAGTGCTCAGGGCGGTTCATCGTTGCCCCAGTACTTC.

CDR3 sequence: CASSNTGTRHFMGYTF. In DNA form, the CDR3 reads TGTGCCAGTAGCAACACCGGGACACGTCACTTTATGGGCTACACCTTC. The chain is built from TRBV19 and TRBJ1-2, with TRBD1 as a possible D gene (6 bases). Germline CDR1 LNHDA, CDR2 SQIVND (reference sequence). The CDR3 runs 16 residues. V was clipped by 6 bases and J by 8 bases, with 25 bases between them.

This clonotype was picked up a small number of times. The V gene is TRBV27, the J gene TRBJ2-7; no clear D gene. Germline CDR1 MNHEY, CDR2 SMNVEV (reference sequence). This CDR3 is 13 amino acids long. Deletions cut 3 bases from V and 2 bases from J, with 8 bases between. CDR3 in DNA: TGTGCCAGCAGTTTCCAGAAGCCCTACGAGCAGTACTTC. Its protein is CASSFQKPYEQYF.

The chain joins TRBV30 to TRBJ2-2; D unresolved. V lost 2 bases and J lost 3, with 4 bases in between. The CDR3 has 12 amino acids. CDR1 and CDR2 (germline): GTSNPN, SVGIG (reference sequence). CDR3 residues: CAWSWHTGELFF. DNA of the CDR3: TGTGCCTGGAGTTGGCACACCGGGGAGCTGTTTTTT.

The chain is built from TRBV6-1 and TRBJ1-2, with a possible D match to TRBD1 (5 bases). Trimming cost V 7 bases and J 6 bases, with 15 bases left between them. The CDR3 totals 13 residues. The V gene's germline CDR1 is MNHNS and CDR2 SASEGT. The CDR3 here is CASKRSGADGYTF. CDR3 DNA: TGTGCCAGCAAAAGGAGTGGGGCGGATGGCTACACCTTC.